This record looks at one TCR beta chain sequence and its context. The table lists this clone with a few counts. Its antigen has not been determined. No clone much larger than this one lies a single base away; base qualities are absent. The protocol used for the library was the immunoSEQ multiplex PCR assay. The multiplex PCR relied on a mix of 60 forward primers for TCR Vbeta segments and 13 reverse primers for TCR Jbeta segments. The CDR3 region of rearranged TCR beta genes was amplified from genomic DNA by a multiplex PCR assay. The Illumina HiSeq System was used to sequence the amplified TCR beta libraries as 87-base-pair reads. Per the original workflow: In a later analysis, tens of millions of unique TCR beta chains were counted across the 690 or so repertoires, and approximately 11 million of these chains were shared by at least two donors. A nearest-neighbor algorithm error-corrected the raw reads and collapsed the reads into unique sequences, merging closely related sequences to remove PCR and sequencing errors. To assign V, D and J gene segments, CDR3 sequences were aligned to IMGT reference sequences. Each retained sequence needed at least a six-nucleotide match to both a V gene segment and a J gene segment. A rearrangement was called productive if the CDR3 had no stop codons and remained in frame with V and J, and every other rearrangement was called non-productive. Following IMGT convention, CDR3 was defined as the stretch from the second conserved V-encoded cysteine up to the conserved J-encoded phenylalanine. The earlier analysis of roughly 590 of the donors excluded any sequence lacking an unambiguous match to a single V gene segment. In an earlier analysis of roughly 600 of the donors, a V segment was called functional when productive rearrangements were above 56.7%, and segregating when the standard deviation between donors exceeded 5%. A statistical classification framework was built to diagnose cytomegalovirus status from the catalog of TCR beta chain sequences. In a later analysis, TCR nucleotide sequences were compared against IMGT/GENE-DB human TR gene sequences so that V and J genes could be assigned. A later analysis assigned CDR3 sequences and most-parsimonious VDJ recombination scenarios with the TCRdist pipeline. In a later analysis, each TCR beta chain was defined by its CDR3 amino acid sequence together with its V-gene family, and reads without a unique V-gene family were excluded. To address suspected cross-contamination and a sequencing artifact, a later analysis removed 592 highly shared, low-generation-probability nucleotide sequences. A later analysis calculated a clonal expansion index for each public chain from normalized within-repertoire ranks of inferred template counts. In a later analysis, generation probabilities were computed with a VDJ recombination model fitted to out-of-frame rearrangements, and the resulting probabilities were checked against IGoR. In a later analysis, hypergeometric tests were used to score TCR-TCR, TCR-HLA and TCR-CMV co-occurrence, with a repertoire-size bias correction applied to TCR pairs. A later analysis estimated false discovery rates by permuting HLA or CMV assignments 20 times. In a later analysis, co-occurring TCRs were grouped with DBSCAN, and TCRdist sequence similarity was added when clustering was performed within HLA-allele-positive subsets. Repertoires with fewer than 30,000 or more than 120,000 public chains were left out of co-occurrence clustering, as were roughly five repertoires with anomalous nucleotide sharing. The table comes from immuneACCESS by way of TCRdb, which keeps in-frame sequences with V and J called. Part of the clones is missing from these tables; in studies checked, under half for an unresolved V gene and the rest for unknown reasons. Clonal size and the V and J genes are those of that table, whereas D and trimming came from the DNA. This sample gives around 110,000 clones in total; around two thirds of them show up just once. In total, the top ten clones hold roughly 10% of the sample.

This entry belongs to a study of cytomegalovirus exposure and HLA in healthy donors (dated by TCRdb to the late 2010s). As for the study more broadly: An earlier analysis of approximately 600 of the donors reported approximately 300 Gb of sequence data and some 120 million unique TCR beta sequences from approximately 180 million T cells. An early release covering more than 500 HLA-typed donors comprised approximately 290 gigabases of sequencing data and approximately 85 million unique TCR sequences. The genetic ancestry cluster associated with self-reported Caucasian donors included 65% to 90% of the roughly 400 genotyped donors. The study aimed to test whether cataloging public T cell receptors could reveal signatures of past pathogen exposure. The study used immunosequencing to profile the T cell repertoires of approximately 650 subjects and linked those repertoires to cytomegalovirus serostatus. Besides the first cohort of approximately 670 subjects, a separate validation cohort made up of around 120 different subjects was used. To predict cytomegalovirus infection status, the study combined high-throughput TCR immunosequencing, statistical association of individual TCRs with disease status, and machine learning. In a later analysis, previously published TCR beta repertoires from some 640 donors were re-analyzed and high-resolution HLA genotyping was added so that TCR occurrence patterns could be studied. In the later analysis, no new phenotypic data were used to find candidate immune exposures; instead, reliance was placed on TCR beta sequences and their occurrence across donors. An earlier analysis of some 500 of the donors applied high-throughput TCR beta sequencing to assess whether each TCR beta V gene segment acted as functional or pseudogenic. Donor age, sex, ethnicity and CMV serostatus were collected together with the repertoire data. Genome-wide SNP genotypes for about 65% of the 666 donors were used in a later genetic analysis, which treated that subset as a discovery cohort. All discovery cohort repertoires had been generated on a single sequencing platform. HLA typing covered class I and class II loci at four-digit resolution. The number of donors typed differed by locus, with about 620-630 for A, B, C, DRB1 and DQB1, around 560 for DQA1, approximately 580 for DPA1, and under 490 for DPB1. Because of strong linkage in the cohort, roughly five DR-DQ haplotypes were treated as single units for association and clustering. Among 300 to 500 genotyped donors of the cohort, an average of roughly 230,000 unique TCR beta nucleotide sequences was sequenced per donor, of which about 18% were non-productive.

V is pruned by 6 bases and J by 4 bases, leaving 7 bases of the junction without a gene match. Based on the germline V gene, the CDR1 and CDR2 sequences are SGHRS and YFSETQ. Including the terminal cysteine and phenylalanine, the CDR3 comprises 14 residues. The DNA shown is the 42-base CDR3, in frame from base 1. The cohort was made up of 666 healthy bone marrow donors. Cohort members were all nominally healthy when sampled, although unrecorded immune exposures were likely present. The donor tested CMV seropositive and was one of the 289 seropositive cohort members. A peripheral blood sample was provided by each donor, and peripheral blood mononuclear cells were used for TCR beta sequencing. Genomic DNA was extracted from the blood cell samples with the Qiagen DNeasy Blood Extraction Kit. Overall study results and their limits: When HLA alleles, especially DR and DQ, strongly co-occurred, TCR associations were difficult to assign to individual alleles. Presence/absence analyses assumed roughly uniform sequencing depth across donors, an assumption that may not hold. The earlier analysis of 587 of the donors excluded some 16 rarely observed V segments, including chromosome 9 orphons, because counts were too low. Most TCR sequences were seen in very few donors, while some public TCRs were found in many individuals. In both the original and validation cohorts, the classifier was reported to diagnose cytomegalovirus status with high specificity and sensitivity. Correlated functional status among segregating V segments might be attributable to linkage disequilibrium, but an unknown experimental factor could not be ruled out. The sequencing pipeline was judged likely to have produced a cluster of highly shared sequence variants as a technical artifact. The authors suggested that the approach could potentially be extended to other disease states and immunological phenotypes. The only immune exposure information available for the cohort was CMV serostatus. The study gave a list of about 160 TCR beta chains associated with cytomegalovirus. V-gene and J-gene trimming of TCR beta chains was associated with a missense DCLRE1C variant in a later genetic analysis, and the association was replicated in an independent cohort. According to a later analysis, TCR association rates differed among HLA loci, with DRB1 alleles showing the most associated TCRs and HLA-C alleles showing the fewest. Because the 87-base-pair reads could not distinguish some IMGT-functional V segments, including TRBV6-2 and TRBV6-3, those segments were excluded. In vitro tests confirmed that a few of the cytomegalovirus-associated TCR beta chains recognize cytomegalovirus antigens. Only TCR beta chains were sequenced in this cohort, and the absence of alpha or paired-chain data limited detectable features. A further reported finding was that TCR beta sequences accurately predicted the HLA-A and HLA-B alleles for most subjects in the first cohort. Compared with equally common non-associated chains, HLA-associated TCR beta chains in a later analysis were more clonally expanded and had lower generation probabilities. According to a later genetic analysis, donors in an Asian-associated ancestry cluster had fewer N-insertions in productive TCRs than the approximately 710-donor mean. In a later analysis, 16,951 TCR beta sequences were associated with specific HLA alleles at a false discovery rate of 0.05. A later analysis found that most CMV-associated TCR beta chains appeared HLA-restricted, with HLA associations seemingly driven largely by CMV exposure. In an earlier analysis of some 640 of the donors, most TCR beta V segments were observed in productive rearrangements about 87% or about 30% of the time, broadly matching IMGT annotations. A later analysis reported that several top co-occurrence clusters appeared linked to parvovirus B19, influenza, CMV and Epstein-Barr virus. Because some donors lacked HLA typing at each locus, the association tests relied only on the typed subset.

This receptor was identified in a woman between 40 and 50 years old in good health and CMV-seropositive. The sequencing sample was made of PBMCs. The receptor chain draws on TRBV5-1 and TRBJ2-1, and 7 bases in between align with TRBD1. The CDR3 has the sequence CASTGTERYNEQFF. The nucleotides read TGCGCCAGCACCGGGACAGAAAGATACAATGAGCAGTTCTTC.